This T cell receptor beta chain was captured in a study of cytomegalovirus exposure and HLA in healthy donors. The count of this clone is one. What it binds is unknown. Whole-study findings and limits: Rarity characterized most TCR sequences, yet some public TCRs appeared in many donors. The authors enumerated 180 or so TCR beta chains as linked to cytomegalovirus. Reports credit the classifier with highly specific, highly sensitive diagnosis of cytomegalovirus status.

Assay: immunoSEQ multiplex PCR; the TCRdb copy retains only in-frame clones and omits some. The profile shows about 130,000 clones, 90% to 97% of them singletons. Trimming at V came to 2 bases and at J to 8 bases, leaving 6 bases not matched to a gene. Germline values: CDR1 MNHNS, CDR2 SASEGT. The CDR3 is 14 residues long. This TCR was sampled from a man aged 18 to 29 in good health and CMV-seronegative. The specimen sequenced was PBMCs. The chain recombines TRBV6-1 with TRBJ2-1; 7 nucleotides agree with TRBD1. The CDR3: CASSERQGTDEQFF. Written as DNA, the CDR3 is TGTGCCAGCAGTGAAAGACAGGGCACCGATGAGCAGTTCTTC.